Reported below is one T cell receptor (beta chain). This clone's antigen is unknown. A much bigger clone sits one base away, suggesting this may be a read error. CDR1 MDHEN and CDR2 SYDVKM are derived from the germline V gene. Inclusive of the bounding cysteine and phenylalanine, the CDR3 is 12 residues long. The CDR3 DNA has 36 bases and is translated from base 1. The source of the sample is a study (dated by TCRdb to 2012 to 2014). Sequencing used an Illumina Genome Analyzer IIx. Using fastp trimming at Q25 and MiXCR clonotype assembly, TCRdb reanalyzed the public sequencing data and kept in-frame beta chains. Duplicate CDR3 protein sequences are folded into a single record with the most common DNA and genes. This sample holds some 15,000 distinct CDR3 sequences; about 35% were observed only once. The ten largest clones add up to 15% to 20% of the sample.

Recombination connected TRBV28 to TRBJ2-1, and the D gene may be TRBD1, 5 bases matching. The clonotype comes from a human donor. Sequencing used blood. In nucleotides, the sequence is TGTGACAGCAGCCCAGGGTACAATGAGCAGTTCTTC. The resulting protein is CDSSPGYNEQFF. Where the CDR3 stops, the reference TRBV28 and TRBJ2-1 genes take over; the full variable domain is DVKVTQSSRYLVKRTGEKVFLECVQDMDHENMFWYRQDPGLGLRLIYFSYDVKMKEKGDIPEGYSVSREKKERFSLILESASTNQTSMYLCDSSPGYNEQFFGPGTRLTVL.